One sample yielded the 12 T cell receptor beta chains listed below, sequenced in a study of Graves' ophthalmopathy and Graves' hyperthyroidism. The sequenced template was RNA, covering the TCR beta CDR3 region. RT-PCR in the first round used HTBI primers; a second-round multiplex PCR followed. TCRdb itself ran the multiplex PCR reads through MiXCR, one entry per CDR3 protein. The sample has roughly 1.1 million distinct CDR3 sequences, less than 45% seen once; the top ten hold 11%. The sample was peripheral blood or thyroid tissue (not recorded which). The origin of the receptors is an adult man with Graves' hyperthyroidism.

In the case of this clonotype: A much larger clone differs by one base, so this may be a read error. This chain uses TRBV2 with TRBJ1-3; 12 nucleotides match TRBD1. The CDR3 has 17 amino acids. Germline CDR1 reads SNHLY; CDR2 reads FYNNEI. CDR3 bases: TGTGCCGGCAGTGAATGGGGACAGGGGGCGGTTGGAAACACCATATATTTT. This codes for CAGSEWGQGAVGNTIYF. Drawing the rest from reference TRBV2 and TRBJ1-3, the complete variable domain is EPEVTQTPSHQVTQMGQEVILRCVPISNHLYFYWYRQILGQKVEFLVSFYNNEISEKSEIFDDQFSVERPDGSNFTLKIRSTKLEDSAMYFCAGSEWGQGAVGNTIYFGEGSWLTVV.

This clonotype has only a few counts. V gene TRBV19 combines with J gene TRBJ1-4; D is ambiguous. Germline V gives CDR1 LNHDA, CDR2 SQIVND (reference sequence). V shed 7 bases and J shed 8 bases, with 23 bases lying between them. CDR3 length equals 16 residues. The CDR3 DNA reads TGTGCCAGTACAGAACACACGGTTTTTATCGCCGAAAAACTGTTTTTT. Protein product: CASTEHTVFIAEKLFF.

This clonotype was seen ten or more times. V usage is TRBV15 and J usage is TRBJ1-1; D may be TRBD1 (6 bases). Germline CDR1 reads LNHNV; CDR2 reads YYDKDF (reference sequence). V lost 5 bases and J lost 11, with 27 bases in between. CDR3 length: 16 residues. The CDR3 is CATSGPGTPESNRAFF. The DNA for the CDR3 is TGTGCCACCAGCGGACCCGGGACACCCGAATCGAACCGGGCTTTCTTT.

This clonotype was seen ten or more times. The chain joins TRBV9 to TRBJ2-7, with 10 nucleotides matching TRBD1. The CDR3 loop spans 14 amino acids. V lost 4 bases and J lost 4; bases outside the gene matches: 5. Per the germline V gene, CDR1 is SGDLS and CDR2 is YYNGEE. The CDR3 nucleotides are TGTGCCAGCAGCACCGGGACAGGGGTGTACGAGCAGTACTTC. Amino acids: CASSTGTGVYEQYF.

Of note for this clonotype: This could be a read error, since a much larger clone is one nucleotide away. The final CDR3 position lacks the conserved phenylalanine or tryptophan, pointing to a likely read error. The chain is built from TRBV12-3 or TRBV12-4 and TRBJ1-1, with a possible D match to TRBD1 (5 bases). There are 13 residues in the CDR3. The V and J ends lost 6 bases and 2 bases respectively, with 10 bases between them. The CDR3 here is CASRGDGNTEAFL. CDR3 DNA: TGTGCCAGCAGGGGGGACGGAAACACTGAAGCTTTCCTT.

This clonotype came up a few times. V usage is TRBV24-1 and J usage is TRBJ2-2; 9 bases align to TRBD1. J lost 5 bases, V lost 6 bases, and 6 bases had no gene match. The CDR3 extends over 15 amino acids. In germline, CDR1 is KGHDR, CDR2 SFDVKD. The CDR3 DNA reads TGTGCCACCAGTTCGACAGGGGGAGGAACCGGGGAGCTGTTTTTT. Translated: CATSSTGGGTGELFF.

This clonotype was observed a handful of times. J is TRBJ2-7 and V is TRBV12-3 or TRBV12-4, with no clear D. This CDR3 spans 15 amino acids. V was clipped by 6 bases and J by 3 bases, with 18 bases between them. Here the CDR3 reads CASREGSRMGYEQYF. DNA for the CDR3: TGTGCCAGCAGAGAAGGGTCAAGGATGGGCTACGAGCAGTACTTC.

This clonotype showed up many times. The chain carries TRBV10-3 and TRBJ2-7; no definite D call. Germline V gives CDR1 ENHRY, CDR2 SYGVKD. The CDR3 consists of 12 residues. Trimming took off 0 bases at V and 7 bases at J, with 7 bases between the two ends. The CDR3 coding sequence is TGTGCCATCAGTGAGTCAGTCCGGGAGCAGTACTTC. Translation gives CAISESVREQYF.

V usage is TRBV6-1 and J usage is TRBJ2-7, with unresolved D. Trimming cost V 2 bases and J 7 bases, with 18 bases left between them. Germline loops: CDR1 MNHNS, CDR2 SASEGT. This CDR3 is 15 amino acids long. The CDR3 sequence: CASSEQTTPRGEQYF. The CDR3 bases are TGTGCCAGCAGTGAACAGACAACTCCCCGAGGAGAGCAGTACTTC.

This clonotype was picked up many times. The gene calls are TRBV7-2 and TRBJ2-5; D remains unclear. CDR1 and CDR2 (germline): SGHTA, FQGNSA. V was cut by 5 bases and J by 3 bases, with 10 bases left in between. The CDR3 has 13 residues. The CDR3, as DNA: TGTGCCAGCAGCGGCAATTGGAAAGAGACCCAGTACTTC. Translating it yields CASSGNWKETQYF.

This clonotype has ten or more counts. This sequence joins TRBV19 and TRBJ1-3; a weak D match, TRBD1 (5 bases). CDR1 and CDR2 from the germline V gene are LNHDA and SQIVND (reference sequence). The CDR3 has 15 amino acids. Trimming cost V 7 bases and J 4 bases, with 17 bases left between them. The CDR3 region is CASTKPGALGNTIYF. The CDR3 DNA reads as TGTGCCAGTACCAAACCCGGGGCGCTAGGAAACACCATATATTTT.

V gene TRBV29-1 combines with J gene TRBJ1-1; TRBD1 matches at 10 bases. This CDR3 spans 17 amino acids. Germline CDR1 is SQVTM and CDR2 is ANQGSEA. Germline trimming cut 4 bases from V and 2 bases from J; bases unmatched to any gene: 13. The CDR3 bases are TGCAGCGTTGCGGGGGACAGGGGCTATGGAGAAAACACTGAAGCTTTCTTT. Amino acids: CSVAGDRGYGENTEAFF.